Sequencing of this T cell receptor (beta chain) was carried out in a study of blood T cell repertoires in COVID-19. Study-level information: Italy, Spain and the United States were the sources of the convalescent and acute COVID-19 samples. From T cells, B-cell-depleted T cells, or PBMCs came the material, which was cDNA or gDNA.

Per the original data handling: Reference gene primer amplification gave estimated nucleated cell counts. Sequenced by immunoSEQ multiplex PCR; TCRdb stores in-frame clones only, minus some. V and J calls plus clone size are reproduced from that table; the DNA served to infer D and trimming. The sample lists about 130,000 clones, over 75% seen once, with around 27% in the top ten. The CDR3 consists of 19 residues. Trimming took 6 bases from V and 6 from J; bases not matched to a gene: 22. Germline loops: CDR1 LGHNA, CDR2 YSLEER. The material sequenced was peripheral blood. The V call is TRBV4-3, the J call TRBJ1-4; 7 bases agree with TRBD1. The receptor comes from a woman aged 80 or older with acute or convalescent COVID-19. The CDR3 here is CASSQIRRGPESRDEKLFF. The CDR3 nucleotides are TGCGCCAGCAGTCAGATTCGTAGGGGGCCGGAATCTCGGGATGAAAAACTGTTTTTT.